This TCR beta chain was observed in a study of glioma-infiltrating T cells after dendritic cell vaccination. The overall study: Autologous tumor lysate was loaded overnight onto monocyte-derived dendritic cells grown seven days with IL-4 and GM-CSF. Whole-study results and caveats: The cohort had few patients with full blood and tumor sets.

Germline CDR1 SGHTA, CDR2 FQGNSA. This CDR3 spans 15 amino acids. Trimming left V 3 bases short and J 0 bases short, with 9 bases between. The primer mix had 60 V beta and 13 J beta primers. Sequenced by immunoSEQ multiplex PCR; TCRdb stores in-frame clones only, minus some. The sample shows 90,000 to 100,000 clones, about 80% of them seen only once. All glioblastoma patients lacked an isocitrate dehydrogenase mutation. Turning to this clone: Its cognate antigen is unknown.

The source material was blood, sampled before dendritic cell vaccination. The clonotype was recovered from a human donor with glioblastoma. This chain joins TRBV7-2 and TRBJ1-5; no firm D call. The CDR3 sequence: CASSFYSGSNQPQHF. The CDR3 bases are TGTGCCAGCAGCTTCTATTCGGGTAGCAATCAGCCCCAGCATTTT.